The 26 T cell receptor beta chains in this list originate from one sample, sequenced in a study of T cells in Graves' hyperthyroidism and ophthalmopathy. Using RNA transcripts as the source, TCR beta CDR3 regions were amplified. The TCR CDR3 was amplified in a first-round RT-PCR using the HTBI primer set. One entry per CDR3 protein results from TCRdb running MiXCR on the multiplex PCR reads. The repertoire holds a few hundred thousand distinct CDR3 sequences, about 15% seen once, with about 14% in the top ten. The sample comprised blood. These receptors all stem from a woman aged 40 to 55 with Graves' hyperthyroidism.

This clonotype was counted between two and nine times. The rearrangement uses TRBV5-1 and TRBJ2-1; 12 bases align to TRBD2. Germline V gene sequence: CDR1 SGHRS, CDR2 YFSETQ. With V trimmed by 10 bases and J by 1 base, 6 bases remained unmatched. This CDR3 has 15 amino acids. CDR3 in amino acids: CAGTLAGGSYNEQFF. The DNA of the CDR3 is TGCGCCGGCACTCTAGCGGGAGGGTCCTACAATGAGCAGTTCTTC.

This clonotype was counted many times. The rearrangement links TRBV27 to TRBJ2-3, with 8 bases matching TRBD2. Germline CDR1 reads MNHEY; CDR2 reads SMNVEV (reference sequence). Trimming cost V 5 bases and J 6 bases; bases outside gene matches: 4. The CDR3 length is 13 residues. DNA of the CDR3: TGTGCCAGCAGTCTAGCGGGTAGGGATACGCAGTATTTT. Translating gives CASSLAGRDTQYF.

Remarks on this clonotype: A much larger clonotype is one base distant, so this may be a read error. This rearrangement joins TRBV2 to TRBJ2-1; 7 bases line up with TRBD1. The CDR3 totals 11 residues. Germline CDR1 is SNHLY and CDR2 is FYNNEI. Here the CDR3 DNA reads TGTGCCAGTGACAGGGTTGGAGAGCGGTTCTTC. It yields the protein CASDRVGERFF.

This clonotype was seen at least ten times. The rearrangement uses TRBV3-1 and TRBJ2-7; D call uncertain. Deletions cut 1 base from V and 3 bases from J, with 10 bases between. This CDR3 contains 14 residues. From germline, CDR1 is LGHDT and CDR2 YNNKEL (reference sequence). CDR3 DNA: TGTGCCAGCAGCCAAGGAGTCCCCCTCTACGAGCAGTACTTC. Its translation: CASSQGVPLYEQYF.

This clonotype showed up just a few times. A much larger clone differs by one base, so this may be a read error. The J gene is TRBJ2-3, the V gene TRBV6-1, with 9 bases identical to TRBD1. The CDR3 is 15 amino acids. CDR1 and CDR2 from the germline V gene are MNHNS and SASEGT. The ends lost 7 bases at V and 0 bases at J; junction bases unmatched: 5. CDR3 sequence: CASISGTGSTDTQYF. The CDR3 nucleotides are TGTGCCAGCATCTCCGGGACAGGGAGCACAGATACGCAGTATTTT.

At least ten counts were recorded for this clonotype. The chain recombines TRBV5-1 with TRBJ2-7; TRBD2 matches at 7 bases. This CDR3 has 13 residues. Germline values: CDR1 SGHRS, CDR2 YFSETQ. V dropped 6 bases and J dropped 4; count of bases not matched to a gene: 7. CDR3 sequence: CASMREGLYEQYF. Here the CDR3 DNA reads TGCGCCAGCATGAGGGAGGGCCTATACGAGCAGTACTTC.

This clonotype occurred many times. The CDR3 spells CASSDRETIDTEAFF. In nucleotides, the CDR3 is TGTGCCAGCAGTGACCGGGAGACTATAGACACTGAAGCTTTCTTT. This sequence joins TRBV2 and TRBJ1-1; D not resolved. Germline CDR1 and CDR2: SNHLY and FYNNEI. V lost 3 bases and J 3 bases, leaving 14 bases between the germline ends. This CDR3 contains 15 residues.

The chain links TRBV14 to TRBJ1-5; D is ambiguous. The V end was cut by 0 bases, the J end by 0 bases, with 9 bases between. CDR1 and CDR2 from the germline V gene are SGHDN and FVKESK. CDR3 size: 16 residues. The CDR3 coding sequence is TGTGCCAGCAGCCAAGAACACCCAGGTAGCAATCAGCCCCAGCATTTT. It specifies CASSQEHPGSNQPQHF. Full variable domain (missing parts from reference TRBV14 and TRBJ1-5): EAGVTQFPSHSVIEKGQTVTLRCDPISGHDNLYWYRRVMGKEIKFLLHFVKESKQDESGMPNNRFLAERTGGTYSTLKVQPAELEDSGVYFCASSQEHPGSNQPQHFGDGTRLSIL.

This clonotype appeared many times. V usage is TRBV7-2 and J usage is TRBJ1-6; D unclear. Trimming pared 4 bases from V and 7 bases from J, leaving 5 bases between. The CDR3 extends over 12 amino acids. Germline V CDR1 and CDR2: SGHTA, FQGNSA. CDR3 region: CASSSNNSPLHF. The CDR3 nucleotides read TGTGCCAGCAGCTCAAACAATTCACCCCTCCACTTT.

This clonotype was found many times. The chain joins TRBV12-3 or TRBV12-4 to TRBJ1-5; tentatively, D is TRBD1 (5 bases). Deletions cut 5 bases from V and 9 bases from J, with 17 bases between. This CDR3 contains 14 residues. CDR3 nucleotide sequence: TGTGCCAGCAGTAATGGGGACGTCTTTTTGCCCCAGCATTTT. Translation: CASSNGDVFLPQHF.

V is TRBV9 and J is TRBJ1-1; no firm D call. Germline assignment: CDR1 SGDLS and CDR2 YYNGEE. V was shortened by 0 bases and J by 3 bases, with 9 bases between the two germline ends. The CDR3 spans 14 residues. Here the CDR3 DNA reads TGTGCCAGCAGCGTAGAACCCGAGGACACTGAAGCTTTCTTT. It translates to CASSVEPEDTEAFF.

This clonotype was counted a few times. This chain connects TRBV24-1 to TRBJ2-1; the match to TRBD2 covers 12 bases. This CDR3 region has 16 residues. The ends lost 2 bases at V and 8 bases at J; junction bases unmatched: 6. The germline CDR1 and CDR2 sequences are KGHDR and SFDVKD. CDR3 in amino acids: CATSDSQTSGSYEQFF. CDR3 DNA sequence: TGTGCCACCAGTGATTCTCAGACTAGCGGGAGCTATGAGCAGTTCTTC.

The J gene is TRBJ1-2, the V gene TRBV27; D ambiguous. Trimming cost V 5 bases and J 7 bases, with 17 bases left between them. Germline assignment: CDR1 MNHEY and CDR2 SMNVEV (reference sequence). There are 14 residues in the CDR3. CDR3 DNA: TGTGCCAGCAGTGACGGGAATCCGGGCGGTGGCTACACCTTC. Its protein is CASSDGNPGGGYTF.

This clonotype has more than one count but fewer than ten. The gene calls are TRBV4-2 and TRBJ1-1; D not resolved. This CDR3 region has 15 residues. The V end lost 1 base, the J end lost 4 bases, and 13 bases lay between the germline ends. Germline loops: CDR1 LGHNA, CDR2 YNFKEQ. Here the CDR3 reads CASSQGSAGATEAFF. The CDR3 DNA sequence: TGTGCCAGCAGCCAAGGCAGTGCTGGAGCCACTGAAGCTTTCTTT.

This clonotype was observed a few times. V is TRBV6-1 and J is TRBJ2-2; the D gene is possibly TRBD1 (5 bases). Germline CDR1 is MNHNS and CDR2 is SASEGT. The V end was cut by 10 bases, the J end by 5 bases, with 17 bases between. The CDR3 spans 14 residues. In DNA, the CDR3 is TGTGCCATCCAGGGTGTTGGGAAAACCGGGGAGCTGTTTTTT. Translating gives CAIQGVGKTGELFF.

The V call is TRBV11-2, the J call TRBJ2-1; D may correspond to TRBD1 or TRBD2 (5 bases each). Germline CDR1 SGHAT, CDR2 FQNNGV. The CDR3 consists of 14 residues. V lost 5 bases, J lost 10 bases, and 18 bases lay in between. CDR3: CASSKEGWIEEQFF. DNA of the CDR3: TGTGCCAGCAGCAAAGAGGGGTGGATTGAGGAGCAGTTCTTC. Complete variable domain (other parts from reference TRBV11-2 and TRBJ2-1): EAGVAQSPRYKIIEKRQSVAFWCNPISGHATLYWYQQILGQGPKLLIQFQNNGVVDDSQLPKDRFSAERLKGVDSTLKIQPAKLEDSAVYLCASSKEGWIEEQFFGPGTRLTVL.

This clonotype was counted between two and nine times. The chain recombines TRBV7-3 with TRBJ1-1; D unresolved. Germline V gene data show CDR1 as SGHTA and CDR2 as FQGTGA. V shed 0 bases and J shed 5 bases, with 13 bases lying between them. The CDR3 has 15 amino acids. The CDR3 nucleotides read TGTGCCAGCAGCTTAACGGGAGCAGTGGGTACTGAAGCTTTCTTT. This encodes CASSLTGAVGTEAFF.

This clonotype occurred many times. The chain combines TRBV11-3 with TRBJ2-2; no clear D. In germline, CDR1 is SGHNT, CDR2 YENEEA. This CDR3 spans 14 amino acids. V was cut by 5 bases and J by 7 bases, with 14 bases left in between. The CDR3 here is CASSPSILYGELFF. CDR3 bases: TGTGCCAGCAGCCCCTCGATCCTCTACGGGGAGCTGTTTTTT.

The chain carries TRBV4-1 and TRBJ1-4; D unclear. Trimming shortened V by 1 base and J by 2 bases, and 11 bases separated the two germline ends. Per the germline V gene, CDR1 is MGHRA and CDR2 is YSYEKL. There are 16 residues in the CDR3. CDR3 region: CASSQVSGITNEKLFF. The DNA of the CDR3 is TGCGCCAGCAGCCAAGTGTCTGGAATTACTAATGAAAAACTGTTTTTT.

This clonotype was seen many times. The chain uses TRBV7-6 and TRBJ2-2, with TRBD2 matching 10 bases. The CDR3 consists of 17 residues. Trimming cost V 5 bases and J 5 bases; bases outside gene matches: 11. Germline CDR1 SGHVS, CDR2 FNYEAQ. The CDR3 sequence: CASSPSTSGIGTGELFF. CDR3 in DNA: TGTGCCAGCAGCCCATCAACTAGCGGGATTGGGACCGGGGAGCTGTTTTTT.

V and J are TRBV10-1 and TRBJ1-5; TRBD1 aligns across 7 bases. The CDR3 consists of 14 residues. J was trimmed by 5 bases and V by 7 bases; bases with no gene match: 8. Germline CDR1 WNHNN, CDR2 SYGVQD (reference sequence). CDR3 region: CASNDRAFDQPQHF. In DNA, the CDR3 is TGCGCCAGCAATGACAGGGCGTTTGATCAGCCCCAGCATTTT.

This clonotype was seen ten or more times. The J gene is TRBJ1-5, the V gene TRBV28; no firm D call. The CDR3 runs 13 residues. Germline lookup yields CDR1 MDHEN and CDR2 SYDVKM. V was trimmed by 7 bases and J by 5 bases, leaving 12 bases between them. CDR3 DNA sequence: TGTGCCAGCATGGTGGGAAACGATCAGCCCCAGCATTTT. It translates to CASMVGNDQPQHF.

This clonotype was picked up many times. This chain links TRBV29-1 with TRBJ2-7; TRBD2 might be the D (5 bases). Trimming cost V 6 bases and J 2 bases, with 11 bases left between them. Germline-derived CDR1 and CDR2 are SQVTM and ANQGSEA. CDR3 size: 12 residues. CDR3 in DNA: TGCAGCGTGAAGGAGGAACCCTACGAGCAGTACTTC. It yields the protein CSVKEEPYEQYF.

This clonotype was counted at least ten times. This sequence joins TRBV5-1 and TRBJ2-3; 12 bases are shared with TRBD2. Germline V gene data show CDR1 as SGHRS and CDR2 as YFSETQ. The CDR3 sequence is 17 residues long. Trimming removed 1 base from V and 6 bases from J; junction bases left unmatched: 9. CDR3 coding DNA: TGCGCCAGCAGCTTGAGTGGACTAGCGGGAAATAAGGATACGCAGTATTTT. Protein product: CASSLSGLAGNKDTQYF.

This clonotype turned up a few times. The genes are TRBV7-6 and TRBJ2-5; D is unclear. V was trimmed by 2 bases and J by 6 bases, leaving 16 bases between them. Looked up from germline, CDR1 is SGHVS and CDR2 is FNYEAQ. The CDR3 loop spans 15 amino acids. DNA of the CDR3: TGTGCCAGCAGCTTATTGGGCAGTTCCCTGCAGACCCAGTACTTC. Translating it yields CASSLLGSSLQTQYF.

In this sample, this clonotype turned up a few times. The chain couples TRBV7-9 to TRBJ2-3; TRBD1 aligns across 10 bases. After removal of 1 base from V and 4 bases from J, the junction contained 8 bases not matched to a gene. The CDR3 covers 17 residues. Germline CDR1 and CDR2: SEHNR and FQNEAQ (reference sequence). In DNA, the CDR3 is TGTGCCAGCAGCTTAGTGGGACAGGGGCCTTCGGCAGATACGCAGTATTTT. Translation: CASSLVGQGPSADTQYF. Drawing the rest from reference TRBV7-9 and TRBJ2-3, the complete variable domain is DTGVSQNPRHKITKRGQNVTFRCDPISEHNRLYWYRQTLGQGPEFLTYFQNEAQLEKSRLLSDRFSAERPKGSFSTLEIQRTEQGDSAMYLCASSLVGQGPSADTQYFGPGTRLTVL.